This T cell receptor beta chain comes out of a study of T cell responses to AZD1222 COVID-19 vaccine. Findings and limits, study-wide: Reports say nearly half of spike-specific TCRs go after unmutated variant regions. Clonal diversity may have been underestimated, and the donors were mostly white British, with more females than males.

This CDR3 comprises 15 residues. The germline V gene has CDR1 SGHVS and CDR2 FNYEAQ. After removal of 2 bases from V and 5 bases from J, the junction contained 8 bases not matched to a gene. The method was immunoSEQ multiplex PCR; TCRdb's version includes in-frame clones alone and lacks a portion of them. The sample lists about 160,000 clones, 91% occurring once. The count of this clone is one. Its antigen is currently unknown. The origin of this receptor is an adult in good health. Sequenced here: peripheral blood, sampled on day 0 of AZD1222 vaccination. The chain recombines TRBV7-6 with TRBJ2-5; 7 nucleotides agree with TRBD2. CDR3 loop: CASSLLGGRGETQYF. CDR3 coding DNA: TGTGCCAGCAGCTTACTTGGCGGGAGAGGGGAGACCCAGTACTTC.